The clone carrying this TCR beta chain appeared many times. Its target is not known. Either OKT3 anti-CD3 antibody or CD3/CD28 beads expanded T cells from blood mononuclear cells over 3 days. Approximately 5 x 10^4 normal T cells were cocultured with approximately 5 x 10^4 target cells and bispecific antibody. The sample belongs to a study of beta chain bispecific antibodies for T cell cancers. Findings and caveats of the study: Most targeted TRBV signal came from the leukemia cell line cells, not normal T cells. Versus anti-CD19, anti-TRBV12 exposure cut the TRBV12-3 share of TRBV signal by approximately 99%. TRBV5-6, highly similar to TRBV5-5, is cross-recognized by anti-TRBV5-5 antibody. TRBV-directed bispecific antibodies appeared to leave all non-targeted, unrelated TRBV family members unaffected.

The germline V gene has CDR1 SGHTA and CDR2 FQGTGA. This CDR3 is 13 amino acids long. The germline V and J ends were trimmed by 2 bases and 10 bases, with 12 bases remaining between them. MiXCR, applied by TCRdb to the 5' RACE reads, yields one record per CDR3 protein. The top ten hold 4.5% to 5.5% of the sample, which has tens of thousands of distinct CDR3 sequences, 2% to 2.5% seen once. J is TRBJ2-1 and V is TRBV7-3; D is undetermined. This receptor was taken from a human donor in good health. Some clones in this sample may be carry-over from other donors' samples. The source was healthy donor T cells cultured with leukemia cells, collected from a culture containing a bispecific antibody targeting TCR Vbeta12. In DNA form, the CDR3 reads TGTGCCAGCAGCTTACTCCCGACGGGCGAGCAGTTCTTC. Translation gives CASSLLPTGEQFF.